A selection of T cell receptor beta chains follows, all from one sample in a study of blood T cells in healthy people across ages. TCRdb re-analysed the 5' RACE reads in MiXCR, keeping a single row per CDR3 protein. The table includes 1.6 million or so distinct CDR3 sequences, roughly 32% detected once. The specimen was blood. The receptors come from a woman in her 30s in good health. The CDR3 runs from the conserved cysteine through the conserved F or W. D genes are given only for firm matches. Size values are once, few and many counts, or a class for expanded clones, and some rows have none.

V	J	D	size	DNA	CDR3
TRBV9	TRBJ2-5	TRBD2	few	TGTGCCAGCAGCACCGGCGGGGGTATCCCCCAAGAGACCCAGTACTTC	CASSTGGGIPQETQYF
TRBV29-1	TRBJ1-2	TRBD1	-	TGCAGCGTTGATTCCACAGGGGTCTATGGCTACACCTTC	CSVDSTGVYGYTF
TRBV3-1	TRBJ1-5	-	-	TGTGCCAGCAGCCCTCAAACTAGCAATCAGCCCCAGCATTTT	CASSPQTSNQPQHF
TRBV7-6	TRBJ2-3	-	few	TGTGCCAGCAGCTCCTTTCCCGACGGAGGGGGCACAGATACGCAGTATTTT	CASSSFPDGGGTDTQYF
TRBV5-1	TRBJ2-2	TRBD1	-	TGCGCCAGCAGCTTGGAGGACAGGGTCGGAACCGGGGAGCTGTTTTTT	CASSLEDRVGTGELFF
TRBV20-1	TRBJ2-3	-	many	TGCAGTGCTAGACCTGGCACAGATACGCAGTATTTT	CSARPGTDTQYF
TRBV7-2	TRBJ2-7	-	few	TGTGCCAGCAGCTTAGTGGGGGCACGCGGAGAGCAGTACTTC	CASSLVGARGEQYF
TRBV27	TRBJ2-5	-	-	TGTGCCAGCAGTTTTAGACAGGCTCCACAAGAGACCCAGTACTTC	CASSFRQAPQETQYF
TRBV29-1	TRBJ1-1	TRBD1	once	TGCAGCGCCCCAGTAGAAGGGGGCGCTGAAGCTTTCTTT	CSAPVEGGAEAFF
TRBV6-1	TRBJ2-2	TRBD1	-	TGTGCCAGCGCGGGACAGGGAAACACCGGGGAGCTGTTTTTT	CASAGQGNTGELFF